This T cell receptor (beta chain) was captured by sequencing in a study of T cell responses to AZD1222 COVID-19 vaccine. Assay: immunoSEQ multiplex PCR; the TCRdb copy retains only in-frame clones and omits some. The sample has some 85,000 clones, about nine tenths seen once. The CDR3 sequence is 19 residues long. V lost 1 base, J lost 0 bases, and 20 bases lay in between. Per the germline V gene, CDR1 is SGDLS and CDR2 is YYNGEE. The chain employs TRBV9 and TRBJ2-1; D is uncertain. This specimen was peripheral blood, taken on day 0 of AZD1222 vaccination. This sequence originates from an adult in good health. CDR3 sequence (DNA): TGTGCCAGCAGCGTATCCCTCGGAGTAATCGTCCCCTCCTACAATGAGCAGTTCTTC. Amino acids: CASSVSLGVIVPSYNEQFF.